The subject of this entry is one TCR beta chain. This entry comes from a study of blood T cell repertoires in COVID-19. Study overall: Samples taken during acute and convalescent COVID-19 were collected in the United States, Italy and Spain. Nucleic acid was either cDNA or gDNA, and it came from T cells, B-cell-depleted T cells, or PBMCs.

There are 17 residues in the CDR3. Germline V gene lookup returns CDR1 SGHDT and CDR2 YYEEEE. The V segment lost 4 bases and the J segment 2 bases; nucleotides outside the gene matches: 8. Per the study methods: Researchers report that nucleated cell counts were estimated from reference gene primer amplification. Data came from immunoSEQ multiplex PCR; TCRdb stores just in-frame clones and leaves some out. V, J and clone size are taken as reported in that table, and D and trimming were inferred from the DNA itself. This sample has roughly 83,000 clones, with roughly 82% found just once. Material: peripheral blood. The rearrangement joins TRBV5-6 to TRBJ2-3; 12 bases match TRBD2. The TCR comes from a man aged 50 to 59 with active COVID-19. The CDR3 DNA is TGTGCCAGCAGCCCGAGCGGACTAGCGGGGTCCACAGATACGCAGTATTTT. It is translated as CASSPSGLAGSTDTQYF.